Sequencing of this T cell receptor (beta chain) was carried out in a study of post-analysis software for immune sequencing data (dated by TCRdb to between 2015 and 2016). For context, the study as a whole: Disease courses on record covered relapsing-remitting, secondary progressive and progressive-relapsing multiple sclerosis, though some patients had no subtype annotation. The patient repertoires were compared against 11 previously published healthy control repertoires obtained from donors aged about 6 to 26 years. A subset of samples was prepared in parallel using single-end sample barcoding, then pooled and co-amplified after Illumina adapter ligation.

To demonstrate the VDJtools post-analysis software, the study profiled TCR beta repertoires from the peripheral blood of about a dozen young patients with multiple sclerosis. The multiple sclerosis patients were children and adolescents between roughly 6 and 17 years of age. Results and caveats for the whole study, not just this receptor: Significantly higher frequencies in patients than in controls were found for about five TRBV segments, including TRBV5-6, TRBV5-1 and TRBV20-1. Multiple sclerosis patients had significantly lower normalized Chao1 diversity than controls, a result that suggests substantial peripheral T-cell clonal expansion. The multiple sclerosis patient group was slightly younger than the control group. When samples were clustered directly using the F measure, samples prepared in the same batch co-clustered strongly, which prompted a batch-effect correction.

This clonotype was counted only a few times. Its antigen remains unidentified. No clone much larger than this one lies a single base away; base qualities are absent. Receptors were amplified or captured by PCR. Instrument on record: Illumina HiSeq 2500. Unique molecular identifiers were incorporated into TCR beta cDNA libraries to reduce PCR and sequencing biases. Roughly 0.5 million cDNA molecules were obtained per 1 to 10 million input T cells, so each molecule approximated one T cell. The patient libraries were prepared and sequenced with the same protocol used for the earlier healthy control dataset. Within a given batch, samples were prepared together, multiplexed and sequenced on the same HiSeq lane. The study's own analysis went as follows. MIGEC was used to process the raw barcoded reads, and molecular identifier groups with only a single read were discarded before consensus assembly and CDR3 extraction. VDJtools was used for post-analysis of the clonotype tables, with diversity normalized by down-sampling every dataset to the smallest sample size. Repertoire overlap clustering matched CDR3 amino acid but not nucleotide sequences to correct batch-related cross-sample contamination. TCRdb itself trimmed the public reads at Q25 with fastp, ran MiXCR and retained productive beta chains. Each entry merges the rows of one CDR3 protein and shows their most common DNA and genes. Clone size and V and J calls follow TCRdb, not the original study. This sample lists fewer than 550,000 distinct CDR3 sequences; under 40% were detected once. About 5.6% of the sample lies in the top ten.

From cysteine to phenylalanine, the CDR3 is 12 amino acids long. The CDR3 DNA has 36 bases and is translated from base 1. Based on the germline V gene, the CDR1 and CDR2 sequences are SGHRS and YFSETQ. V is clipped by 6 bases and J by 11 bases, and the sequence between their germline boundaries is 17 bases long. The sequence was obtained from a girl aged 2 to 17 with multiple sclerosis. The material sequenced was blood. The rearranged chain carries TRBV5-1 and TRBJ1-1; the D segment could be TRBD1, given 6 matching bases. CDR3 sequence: CASKGRGVQAFF. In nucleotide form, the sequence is TGCGCCAGCAAAGGCAGGGGTGTGCAGGCTTTCTTT.